Each of the 17 T cell receptor beta chains below was sequenced from the same sample in a study of shared clonotypes between healthy human individuals. Using immunoSEQ multiplex PCR, the repertoire was profiled, and TCRdb retains in-frame clones only, with some absent. This sample has about 1.5 million clones, with roughly 98% found just once. Sample: naive CD4+ T cells sorted from blood. Subset defined: CD45RA+ positively selected. The receptors were gathered from a man under 40 in good health.

The CDR3 spells CATSGVGQGRIGPRGELFF. The CDR3 coding sequence is TGTGCCACCAGCGGGGTGGGACAGGGGCGGATAGGCCCCAGGGGGGAGCTGTTTTTT. The genes are TRBV15 and TRBJ2-2, with 10 nucleotides matching TRBD1. The CDR3 spans 19 residues. Germline CDR1 is LNHNV and CDR2 is YYDKDF (reference sequence). V lost 5 bases, J lost 8 bases, and 20 bases stayed unmatched.

CDR3 in amino acids: CASSYFTGGTYEQYF. The CDR3 nucleotides read TGTGCCAGCAGTTACTTTACAGGGGGCACCTACGAGCAGTACTTC. This sequence joins TRBV6-5 and TRBJ2-7; 9 nucleotides line up with TRBD1. The CDR3 extends over 15 amino acids. The germline V gene has CDR1 MNHEY and CDR2 SVGAGI. V lost 1 base to trimming and J lost 2 bases; unmatched junction nucleotides: 3.

Regarding this clone: Different DNA sequences within this sample yield the same CDR3. The chain carries TRBV5-1 and TRBJ2-7; D perhaps matches TRBD1 (6 bases). The CDR3 length is 16 residues. The V and J ends lost 4 bases and 0 bases respectively, with 17 bases between them. CDR1 and CDR2 (germline): SGHRS, YFSETQ. The CDR3 DNA reads TGCGCCAGCAGCCAGGACAGTCTGTCGGTCTCCTACGAGCAGTACTTC. Amino acid sequence: CASSQDSLSVSYEQYF.

The DNA of the CDR3 is TGTGCCAGCAGCAAAGAAGAGGAAATAGGGTTCTTC. Translating gives CASSKEEEIGFF. The chain is built from TRBV21-1 and TRBJ2-1; TRBD2, the table's D call, lacks a check against the DNA. TRBV21-1 is a recognized pseudogene. This CDR3 has 12 amino acids.

The chain combines TRBV7-8 with TRBJ2-3; unclear D gene. The V end was cut by 0 bases, the J end by 0 bases, with 10 bases between. Germline loops: CDR1 SGHVS, CDR2 FQNEAQ. The CDR3 consists of 16 residues. CDR3 sequence: CASSLAVHPSTDTQYF. CDR3 nucleotides: TGTGCCAGCAGCTTAGCGGTCCACCCTAGCACAGATACGCAGTATTTT.

This chain connects TRBV7-9 to TRBJ1-2, with D uncertain. CDR3 size: 13 residues. V was trimmed by 2 bases and J by 2 bases, leaving 6 bases between them. Germline assignment: CDR1 SEHNR and CDR2 FQNEAQ (reference sequence). Here the CDR3 DNA reads TGTGCCAGCAGCTTACTCCTCAACTATGGCTACACCTTC. The encoded protein is CASSLLLNYGYTF.

The chain combines TRBV6-1 with TRBJ1-3, with D tentatively TRBD1 (5 bases). The CDR3 covers 15 residues. V was pared by 3 bases and J by 4 bases, with 13 bases between. Germline V gene data show CDR1 as MNHNS and CDR2 as SASEGT. The DNA of the CDR3 is TGTGCCAGCAGTGAGGCGTTTCCAGGGGGAAACACCATATATTTT. Translation gives CASSEAFPGGNTIYF.

The J gene is TRBJ2-7, the V gene TRBV2; maybe TRBD2 (6 bases). The V end was cut by 6 bases, the J end by 4 bases, with 10 bases between. In germline, CDR1 is SNHLY, CDR2 FYNNEI. The CDR3 loop spans 12 amino acids. Here the CDR3 DNA reads TGTGCCAGCAGGTTAGCGGAATACGAGCAGTACTTC. It translates to CASRLAEYEQYF.

The chain recombines TRBV29-1 with TRBJ1-1; TRBD1 agrees at 7 bases. The CDR3 extends over 14 amino acids. The germline V gene has CDR1 SQVTM and CDR2 ANQGSEA. Trimming took 6 bases from V and 5 from J; bases not matched to a gene: 12. The CDR3 nucleotides are TGCAGCGTAGACCGACAGGGTTTGGAAACTGAAGCTTTCTTT. As protein: CSVDRQGLETEAFF.

This rearrangement joins TRBV27 to TRBJ2-4, with 8 nucleotides matching TRBD1. The CDR3 consists of 17 residues. Germline V lookup: CDR1 MNHEY, CDR2 SMNVEV (reference sequence). V was pared by 3 bases and J by 2 bases, with 9 bases of the junction left unmatched. CDR3 sequence: CASSLYDRGPSKNIQYF. The CDR3 DNA sequence: TGTGCCAGCAGTTTGTACGACAGGGGCCCTTCCAAAAACATTCAGTACTTC.

The chain couples TRBV7-2 to TRBJ2-7; 10 nucleotides agree with TRBD2. Germline V lookup: CDR1 SGHTA, CDR2 FQGNSA. The CDR3 has 15 residues. The J segment lost 7 bases and the V segment lost 4 bases, leaving 10 bases of the junction unmatched. Written as DNA, the CDR3 is TGTGCCAGCAGCTCACCCTTAGCGGGAGGATGGGAGCAGTACTTC. Residues: CASSSPLAGGWEQYF.

As for this clone: The same CDR3 is also encoded by other DNA sequences in this sample. The chain links TRBV18 to TRBJ2-3; D is uncertain. This CDR3 comprises 11 residues. Germline assignment: CDR1 KGHSH and CDR2 LQKENI. The V end was cut by 3 bases, the J end by 5 bases, with 3 bases between. The CDR3 DNA reads TGTGCCAGCTCACCGGTAGATACGCAGTATTTT. Translated: CASSPVDTQYF.

This chain links TRBV5-1 with TRBJ2-3; D may be TRBD2 (5 bases). CDR1 is SGHRS and CDR2 is YFSETQ in the germline V gene. The CDR3 loop spans 15 amino acids. Trimming took off 3 bases at V and 6 bases at J, with 17 bases between the two ends. The CDR3: CASSWTPSKGDTQYF. The CDR3 DNA reads TGCGCCAGCAGCTGGACTCCCTCGAAGGGCGATACGCAGTATTTT.

The J gene is TRBJ2-6, the V gene TRBV9; no clear D. The CDR3 has 15 amino acids. Germline V gene data show CDR1 as SGDLS and CDR2 as YYNGEE. The V gene lost 0 bases and the J gene lost 3 bases, with 7 bases spanning the gap. CDR3 sequence: CASSVGGYGANVLTF. DNA for the CDR3: TGTGCCAGCAGCGTAGGGGGTTATGGGGCCAACGTCCTGACTTTC.

The chain combines TRBV5-1 with TRBJ2-7, with 8 bases lining up with TRBD1. The CDR3 length is 15 residues. The V gene end was trimmed by 5 bases and the J gene end by 1 base; junction bases not matched to a gene: 8. In germline, CDR1 is SGHRS, CDR2 YFSETQ. The DNA for the CDR3 is TGCGCCAGCAGGGGCGGACAGGGCTCATCCTACGAGCAGTACTTC. It is translated as CASRGGQGSSYEQYF.

V usage is TRBV4-1 and J usage is TRBJ2-1; 10 bases match TRBD2. CDR3 length: 15 amino acids. CDR1 and CDR2 (germline): MGHRA, YSYEKL. J lost 3 bases, V lost 6 bases, and 5 bases had no gene match. The CDR3 sequence is CASRRTSGNYNEQFF. CDR3 nucleotides: TGCGCCAGCAGGCGGACTAGCGGTAACTACAATGAGCAGTTCTTC.

The genes are TRBV11-3 and TRBJ2-5, with no clear D. V was cut by 1 base and J by 0 bases, with 6 bases left in between. This CDR3 has 14 residues. Germline V CDR1 and CDR2: SGHNT, YENEEA. CDR3 protein: CASSLATDQETQYF. The DNA of the CDR3 is TGTGCCAGCAGCTTAGCCACAGACCAAGAGACCCAGTACTTC.